This is a list of T cell receptor beta chains from one sample in a study of post-analysis software for immune sequencing data. TCRdb called the PCR reads again in MiXCR, with one record for every CDR3 protein. The repertoire includes roughly 200,000 distinct CDR3 sequences, over 25% of them detected once, and approximately 3.6% sits in the top ten. Sequencing was done on a sample of blood. The receptors here all came from a girl aged 2-17 years with multiple sclerosis. CDR3s include the opening cysteine and the closing phenylalanine or tryptophan. Each record gives: V gene, CDR3 length, D gene, J gene, clone size, CDR3 protein, CDR3 DNA. A D gene is named only where the DNA matches it firmly. Only some rows state a clone size, as once, few, many or a class for expanded clones.

V: TRBV7-3
length: 15
D: NA
J: TRBJ2-3
size: many
CDR3: CASSFVGGDADTQYF
DNA: TGTGCCAGCAGCTTTGTGGGGGGAGACGCAGATACGCAGTATTTT

V: TRBV20-1
length: 13
D: NA
J: TRBJ1-2
size: many
CDR3: CSARNRVAHGYTF
DNA: TGCAGTGCCCGGAATCGGGTAGCCCATGGCTACACCTTC

V: TRBV27
length: 14
D: NA
J: TRBJ1-2
size: once
CDR3: CASSLRHLDSGYTF
DNA: TGTGCCAGCAGTTTACGACACCTGGACTCAGGCTACACCTTC

V: TRBV29-1
length: 14
D: NA
J: TRBJ2-3
size: NA
CDR3: CSVVPYLSTDTQYF
DNA: TGCAGCGTTGTCCCATACCTTAGCACAGATACGCAGTATTTT

V: TRBV5-1
length: 14
D: NA
J: TRBJ1-5
size: few
CDR3: CASSLVAGFQPQHF
DNA: TGCGCCAGCAGCTTGGTAGCGGGTTTTCAGCCCCAGCATTTT

V: TRBV20-1
length: 15
D: NA
J: TRBJ1-2
size: many
CDR3: CSARGGRVTNYGYTF
DNA: TGCAGTGCTAGAGGAGGACGGGTCACTAACTATGGCTACACCTTC

V: TRBV28
length: 15
D: NA
J: TRBJ1-2
size: NA
CDR3: CASSLFAGTNYGYTF
DNA: TGTGCCAGCAGTTTATTTGCCGGGACAAACTATGGCTACACCTTC

V: TRBV2
length: 14
D: NA
J: TRBJ2-1
size: NA
CDR3: CASMAGASYNEQFF
DNA: TGTGCCAGCATGGCTGGAGCCTCGTACAATGAGCAGTTCTTC

V: TRBV28
length: 14
D: NA
J: TRBJ2-3
size: NA
CDR3: CAGRPSLSTDTQYF
DNA: TGTGCCGGCAGACCTTCGCTTAGCACAGATACGCAGTATTTT

V: TRBV20-1
length: 15
D: NA
J: TRBJ1-5
size: few
CDR3: CSAHRGLVSNQPQHF
DNA: TGCAGTGCCCACCGGGGGCTGGTTAGCAATCAGCCCCAGCATTTT

V: TRBV29-1
length: 13
D: TRBD1
J: TRBJ2-7
size: few
CDR3: CSAGTGGIPEQYF
DNA: TGCAGCGCCGGGACAGGGGGCATTCCCGAGCAGTACTTC

V: TRBV14
length: 13
D: NA
J: TRBJ1-2
size: many
CDR3: CASSQDPRGGYTF
DNA: TGTGCCAGCAGCCAAGATCCCAGGGGTGGCTACACCTTC

V: TRBV6-5
length: 15
D: TRBD2
J: TRBJ2-7
size: once
CDR3: CASSFSGGASYEQYF
DNA: TGTGCCAGCAGTTTTAGCGGGGGCGCCTCCTACGAGCAGTACTTC

V: TRBV5-1
length: 15
D: TRBD1
J: TRBJ2-7
size: NA
CDR3: CASSQGTGPTYEQYF
DNA: TGCGCCAGCAGCCAGGGGACAGGGCCAACCTACGAGCAGTACTTC

V: TRBV15
length: 16
D: NA
J: TRBJ2-3
size: many
CDR3: CATSRGSPTPRDTQYF
DNA: TGTGCCACCAGCAGAGGATCCCCGACCCCGAGAGATACGCAGTATTTT

V: TRBV7-8
length: 15
D: NA
J: TRBJ1-5
size: NA
CDR3: CASSSGQTSNQPQHF
DNA: TGTGCCAGCAGCTCGGGACAAACGAGCAATCAGCCCCAGCATTTT

V: TRBV7-2
length: 14
D: NA
J: TRBJ1-1
size: many
CDR3: CASSPGPGATEAFF
DNA: TGTGCCAGCAGCCCCGGGCCAGGGGCCACTGAAGCTTTCTTT

V: TRBV6-5
length: 15
D: NA
J: TRBJ1-1
size: many
CDR3: CASSYSEGMNTEAFF
DNA: TGTGCCAGCAGTTACTCAGAGGGGATGAACACTGAAGCTTTCTTT

V: TRBV7-2
length: 15
D: TRBD1
J: TRBJ2-5
size: many
CDR3: CASSSGQVAVGAQYF
DNA: TGTGCCAGCAGCTCGGGACAGGTAGCGGTCGGGGCCCAGTACTTC

V: TRBV29-1
length: 16
D: NA
J: TRBJ2-6
size: many
CDR3: CSVAGRGRSGANVLTF
DNA: TGCAGCGTTGCAGGCCGGGGACGCTCTGGGGCCAACGTCCTGACTTTC

V: TRBV2
length: 14
D: NA
J: TRBJ1-2
size: few
CDR3: CASRVDSANYGYTF
DNA: TGTGCCAGCAGGGTTGACAGCGCTAATTATGGCTACACCTTC

V: TRBV18
length: 14
D: TRBD1
J: TRBJ2-3
size: NA
CDR3: CASLLTGPSDTQYF
DNA: TGTGCCAGCTTATTGACAGGGCCGTCGGATACGCAGTATTTT

V: TRBV27
length: 14
D: TRBD1
J: TRBJ2-5
size: NA
CDR3: CASSWDSPYNEQYF
DNA: TGTGCCAGCAGTTGGGACAGCCCATACAATGAGCAGTACTTC

V: TRBV28
length: 13
D: NA
J: TRBJ2-7
size: many
CDR3: CASSFWTAYEQYF
DNA: TGTGCCAGCAGTTTCTGGACAGCCTACGAGCAGTACTTC

V: TRBV28
length: 12
D: TRBD1
J: TRBJ1-1
size: few
CDR3: CASSLDRAEAFF
DNA: TGTGCCAGCAGTTTGGACAGGGCTGAAGCTTTCTTT

V: TRBV21-1
length: 17
D: NA
J: TRBJ1-1
size: NA
CDR3: CASSKDLGLGANTEAFF
DNA: TGTGCCAGCAGCAAAGATCTAGGGTTAGGGGCCAACACTGAAGCTTTCTTT

V: TRBV11-2
length: 17
D: NA
J: TRBJ2-6
size: NA
CDR3: CASRDWTARSGANVLTF
DNA: TGTGCCAGCAGAGATTGGACAGCGCGGTCTGGGGCCAACGTCCTGACTTTC

V: TRBV5-1
length: 13
D: TRBD1
J: TRBJ2-7
size: few
CDR3: CASSSTGPYEQYF
DNA: TGCGCCAGCAGCTCGACAGGGCCCTACGAGCAGTACTTC

V: TRBV5-1
length: 18
D: TRBD2
J: TRBJ2-3
size: few
CDR3: CASSPRGGATLNTDTQYF
DNA: TGCGCCAGCAGCCCTCGGGGGGGCGCGACACTAAACACAGATACGCAGTATTTT

V: TRBV20-1
length: 14
D: TRBD1
J: TRBJ2-1
size: NA
CDR3: CSARGGQVQNEQFF
DNA: TGCAGTGCTAGGGGGGGACAGGTCCAGAATGAGCAGTTCTTC

V: TRBV9
length: 14
D: TRBD2
J: TRBJ2-1
size: NA
CDR3: CASSPRTSSNEQFF
DNA: TGTGCCAGCAGCCCCCGGACTAGCAGCAATGAGCAGTTCTTC

V: TRBV9
length: 13
D: TRBD1
J: TRBJ2-3
size: many
CDR3: CASSVTQGDTQYF
DNA: TGTGCCAGCAGCGTAACACAGGGGGATACGCAGTATTTT

V: TRBV3-1
length: 15
D: NA
J: TRBJ1-6
size: NA
CDR3: CASSQPGVPGSPLHF
DNA: TGTGCCAGCAGCCAGCCAGGAGTACCCGGCTCACCCCTCCACTTT

V: TRBV5-1
length: 17
D: TRBD2
J: TRBJ2-3
size: many
CDR3: CASSTGTSSEITDTQYF
DNA: TGCGCCAGCAGCACTGGGACTAGCTCGGAGATCACAGATACGCAGTATTTT

V: TRBV5-1
length: 11
D: NA
J: TRBJ1-2
size: few
CDR3: CASSLGFGYTF
DNA: TGCGCCAGCAGCTTGGGTTTTGGCTACACCTTC

V: TRBV4-2
length: 14
D: NA
J: TRBJ2-4
size: once
CDR3: CASSQEQNGGIQYF
DNA: TGTGCCAGCAGCCAAGAGCAGAACGGGGGCATTCAGTACTTC

V: TRBV4-3
length: 14
D: TRBD1
J: TRBJ2-7
size: once
CDR3: CASSQEGQGYEQYF
DNA: TGCGCCAGCAGCCAAGAGGGACAGGGGTACGAGCAGTACTTC